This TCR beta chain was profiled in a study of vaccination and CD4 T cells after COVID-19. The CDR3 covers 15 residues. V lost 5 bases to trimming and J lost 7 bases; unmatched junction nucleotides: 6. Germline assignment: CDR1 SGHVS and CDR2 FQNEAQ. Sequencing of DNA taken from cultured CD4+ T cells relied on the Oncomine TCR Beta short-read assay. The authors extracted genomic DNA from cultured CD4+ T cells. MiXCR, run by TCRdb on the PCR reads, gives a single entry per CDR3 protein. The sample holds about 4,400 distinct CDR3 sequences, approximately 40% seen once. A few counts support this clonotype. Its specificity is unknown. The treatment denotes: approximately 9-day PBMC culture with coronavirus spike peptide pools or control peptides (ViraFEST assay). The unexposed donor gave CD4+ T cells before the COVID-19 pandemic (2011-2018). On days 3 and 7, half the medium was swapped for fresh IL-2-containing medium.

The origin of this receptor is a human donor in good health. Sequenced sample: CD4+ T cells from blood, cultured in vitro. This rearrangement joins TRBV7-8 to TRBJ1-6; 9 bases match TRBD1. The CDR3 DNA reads TGTGCCAGCAGCCCGCAGACAGGGGGGAATTCACCCCTCCACTTT. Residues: CASSPQTGGNSPLHF.